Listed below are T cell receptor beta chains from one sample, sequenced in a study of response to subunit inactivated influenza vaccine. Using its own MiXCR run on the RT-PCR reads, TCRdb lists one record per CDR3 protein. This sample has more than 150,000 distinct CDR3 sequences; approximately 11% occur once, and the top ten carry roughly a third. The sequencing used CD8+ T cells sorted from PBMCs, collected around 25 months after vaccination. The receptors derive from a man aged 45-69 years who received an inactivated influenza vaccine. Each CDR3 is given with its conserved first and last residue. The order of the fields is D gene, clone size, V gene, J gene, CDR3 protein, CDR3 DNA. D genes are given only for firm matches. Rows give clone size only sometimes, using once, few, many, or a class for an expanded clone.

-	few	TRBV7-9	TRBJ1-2	CASSLGNQAPGVYGYTF	TGTGCCAGCAGCTTAGGCAATCAGGCCCCGGGAGTCTATGGCTACACCTTC
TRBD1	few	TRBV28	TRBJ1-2	CASSMARGLILYGYTF	TGTGCCAGCTCTATGGCCAGGGGGTTGATCCTCTATGGCTACACCTTC
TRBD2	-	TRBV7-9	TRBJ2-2	CASSPRTSGGATGELFF	TGTGCCAGCAGCCCCCGGACTAGCGGGGGGGCGACCGGGGAGCTGTTTTTT
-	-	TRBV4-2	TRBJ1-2	CASSQERGRGLNYGYTF	TGTGCCAGCAGCCAAGAGAGGGGCAGGGGCCTTAACTATGGCTACACCTTC
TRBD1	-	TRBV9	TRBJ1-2	CASSAGQLHGYTF	TGTGCCAGCAGCGCGGGACAGCTCCATGGCTACACCTTC
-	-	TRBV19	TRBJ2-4	CASSILWTTEAKNIQYF	TGTGCCAGTAGTATTCTCTGGACAACCGAAGCCAAAAACATTCAGTACTTC
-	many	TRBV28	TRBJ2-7	CASSFWGQTAYEQYF	TGTGCCAGCAGTTTTTGGGGCCAGACCGCCTACGAGCAGTACTTC
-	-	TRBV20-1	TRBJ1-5	CSARARVGDSNQPQHF	TGCAGTGCTAGGGCCCGGGTGGGCGATAGCAATCAGCCCCAGCATTTT
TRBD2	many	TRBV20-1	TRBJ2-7	CSARDHLGLARGFYEQYF	TGCAGTGCTAGAGATCACCTTGGACTAGCTCGAGGCTTCTACGAGCAGTACTTC
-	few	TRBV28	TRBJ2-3	CASSWLDSISTDTQYF	TGTGCCAGCAGTTGGCTGGACAGCATTAGCACAGATACGCAGTATTTT
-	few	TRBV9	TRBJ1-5	CASSADSTWPQHF	TGTGCCAGCAGCGCCGACAGTACGTGGCCCCAGCATTTT